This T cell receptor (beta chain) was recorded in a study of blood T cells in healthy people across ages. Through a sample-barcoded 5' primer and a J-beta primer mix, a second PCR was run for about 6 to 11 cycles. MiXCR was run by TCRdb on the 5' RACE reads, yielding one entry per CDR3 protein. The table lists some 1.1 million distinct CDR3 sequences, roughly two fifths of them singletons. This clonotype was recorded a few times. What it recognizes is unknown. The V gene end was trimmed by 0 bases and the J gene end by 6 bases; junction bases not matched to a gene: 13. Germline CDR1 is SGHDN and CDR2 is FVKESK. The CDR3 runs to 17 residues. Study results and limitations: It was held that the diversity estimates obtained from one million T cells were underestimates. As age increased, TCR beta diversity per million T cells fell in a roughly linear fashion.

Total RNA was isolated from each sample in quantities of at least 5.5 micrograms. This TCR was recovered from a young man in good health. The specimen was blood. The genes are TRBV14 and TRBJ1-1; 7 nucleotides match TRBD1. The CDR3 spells CASSQEAAGTVKAEAFF. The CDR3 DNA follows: TGTGCCAGCAGCCAAGAAGCGGCCGGGACAGTCAAGGCTGAAGCTTTCTTT.